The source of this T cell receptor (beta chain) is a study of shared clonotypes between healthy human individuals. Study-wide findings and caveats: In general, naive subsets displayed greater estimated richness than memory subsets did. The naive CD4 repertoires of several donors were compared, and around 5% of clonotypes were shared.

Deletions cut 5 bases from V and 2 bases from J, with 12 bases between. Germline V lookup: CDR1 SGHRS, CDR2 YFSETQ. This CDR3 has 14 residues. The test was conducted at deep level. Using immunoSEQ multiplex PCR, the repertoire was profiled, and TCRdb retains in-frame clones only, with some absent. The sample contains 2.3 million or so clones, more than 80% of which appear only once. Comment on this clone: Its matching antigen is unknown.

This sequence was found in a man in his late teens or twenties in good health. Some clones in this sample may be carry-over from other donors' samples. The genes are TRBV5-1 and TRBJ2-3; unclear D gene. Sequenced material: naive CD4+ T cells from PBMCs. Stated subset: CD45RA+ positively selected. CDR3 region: CASRTGLLTDTQYF. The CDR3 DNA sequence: TGCGCCAGCAGGACGGGCCTGCTCACAGATACGCAGTATTTT.